This T cell receptor beta chain came from a study of cytomegalovirus exposure and HLA in healthy donors. Study-level information: Drawn from HLA-typed donors, tens of millions of unique TCRs were held in an early data release. Notes on the study in general: A later analysis linked a missense DCLRE1C variant to TCR beta V- and J-gene trimming. What TCR beta sequences reportedly achieved was accurate prediction of HLA-A and HLA-B alleles in most subjects.

The CDR3 is made up of 13 amino acids. About this clone: Its antigen is not known.

Primers included in the PCR were 60 Vbeta and 13 Jbeta primers. Assay used: immunoSEQ multiplex PCR; TCRdb lists only in-frame clones, some missing. Among roughly 200,000 clones listed, around a tenth were seen once. There were likely unrecorded immune exposures, though donors were nominally healthy when sampled. The clonotype originates from a young woman in good health and CMV-seropositive. The chain links TRBV12-1 to TRBJ2-7; TRBD2 is the table's D call and was not checked against the DNA. TRBV12-1 is deemed a pseudogene. Input material: PBMCs. In nucleotides, the CDR3 is TGTGCCAGCAGCAGAGCGGGAGTGTGGGAGCAGTACTTC. This sequence encodes CASSRAGVWEQYF.